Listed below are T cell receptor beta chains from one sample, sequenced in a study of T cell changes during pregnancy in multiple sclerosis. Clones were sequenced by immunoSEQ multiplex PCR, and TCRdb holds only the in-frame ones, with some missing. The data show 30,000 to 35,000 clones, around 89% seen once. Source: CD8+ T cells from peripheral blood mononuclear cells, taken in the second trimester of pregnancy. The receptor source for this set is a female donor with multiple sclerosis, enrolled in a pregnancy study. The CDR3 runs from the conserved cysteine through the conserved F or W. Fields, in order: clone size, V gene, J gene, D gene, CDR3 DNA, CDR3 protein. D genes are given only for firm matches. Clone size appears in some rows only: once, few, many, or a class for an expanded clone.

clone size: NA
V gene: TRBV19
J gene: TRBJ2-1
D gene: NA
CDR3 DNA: TGTGCCAGTAGTATGGGGGACAACTCCTACAATGAGCAGTTCTTC
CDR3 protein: CASSMGDNSYNEQFF

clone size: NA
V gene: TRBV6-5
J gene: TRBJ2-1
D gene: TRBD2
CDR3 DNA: TGTGCCAGCAGTCTTACAGCGGGAGTTGAGCAGTTCTTC
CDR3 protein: CASSLTAGVEQFF

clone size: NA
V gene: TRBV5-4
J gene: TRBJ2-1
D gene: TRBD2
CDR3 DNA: TGTGCCAGCAGCCCGGCCCCGGGACTAGCGGGAGAGATGTTCTTC
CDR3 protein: CASSPAPGLAGEMFF

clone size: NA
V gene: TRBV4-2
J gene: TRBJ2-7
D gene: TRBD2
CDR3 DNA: TGTGCCAGCAGCCAAGATGAGGGGACTAGCGGGTACGAGCAGTACTTC
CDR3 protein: CASSQDEGTSGYEQYF

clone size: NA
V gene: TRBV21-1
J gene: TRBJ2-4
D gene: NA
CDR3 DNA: TGTGCCAGGGGGACAGGGAGAGCCAAAAACATTCAGTACTTC
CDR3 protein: CARGTGRAKNIQYF

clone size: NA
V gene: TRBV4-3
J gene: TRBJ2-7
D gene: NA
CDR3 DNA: TGCGCCAGCAGCCAAGATAGAGCCACTTATCCTGATTCTATTCGGTACTTC
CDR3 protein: CASSQDRATYPDSIRYF

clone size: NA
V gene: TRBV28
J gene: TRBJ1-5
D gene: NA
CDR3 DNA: TGTGCCAGCAGCCGGAATCAGCCCCAGCATTTT
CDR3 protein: CASSRNQPQHF

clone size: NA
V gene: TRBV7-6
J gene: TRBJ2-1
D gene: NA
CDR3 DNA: TGTGCCAGCAGCTTCTCGGGGACTCCGCTCTACAATGAGCAGTTCTTC
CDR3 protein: CASSFSGTPLYNEQFF

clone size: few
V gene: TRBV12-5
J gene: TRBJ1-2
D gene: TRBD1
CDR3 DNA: TGTGCTCCCCTCCGGGACAGACTATATGGCTACACCTTC
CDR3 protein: CAPLRDRLYGYTF

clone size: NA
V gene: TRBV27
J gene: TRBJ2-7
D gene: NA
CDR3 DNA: TGTGCCAGCAGTCTAGGCGGGACCTCCTACGAGCAGTACTTC
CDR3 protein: CASSLGGTSYEQYF

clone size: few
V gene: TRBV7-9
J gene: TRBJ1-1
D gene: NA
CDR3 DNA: TGTGCCAGCAGCACCACAAGGGGGATGAACACTGAAGCTTTCTTT
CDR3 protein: CASSTTRGMNTEAFF

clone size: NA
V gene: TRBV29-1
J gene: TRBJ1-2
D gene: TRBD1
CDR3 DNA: TGCAGCGTTGAAATAGACAGGGGGCAGAACTATGGCTACACCTTC
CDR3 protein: CSVEIDRGQNYGYTF

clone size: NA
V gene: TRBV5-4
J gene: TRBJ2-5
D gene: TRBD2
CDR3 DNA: TGTGCCAGCAGCTCGGTCGGGAGCGGGAGCGAGGGGGAGACCCAGTACTTC
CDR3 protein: CASSSVGSGSEGETQYF

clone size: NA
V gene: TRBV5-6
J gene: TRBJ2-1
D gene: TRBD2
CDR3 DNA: TGTGCCAGCAGCTTGATAGCGGGAGTTTACAATGAGCAGTTCTTC
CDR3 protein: CASSLIAGVYNEQFF

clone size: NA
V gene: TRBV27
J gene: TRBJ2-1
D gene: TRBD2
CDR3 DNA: TGTGCCAGCACTCGGACTAGCGGTTATAGCTCCTACAATGAGCAGTTCTTC
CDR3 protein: CASTRTSGYSSYNEQFF

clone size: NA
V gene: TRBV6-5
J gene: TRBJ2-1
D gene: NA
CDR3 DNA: TGTGCCAGCAGTATTAGCGGCGACAATGAGCAGTTCTTC
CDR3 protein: CASSISGDNEQFF

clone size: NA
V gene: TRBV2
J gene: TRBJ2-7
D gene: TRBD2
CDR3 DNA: TGTGCCAGCGTAAGATGGCGGGAGGTGCCTAGGGAGCAGTACTTC
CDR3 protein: CASVRWREVPREQYF

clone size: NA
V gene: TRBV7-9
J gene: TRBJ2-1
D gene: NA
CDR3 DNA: TGTGCCGGCGAGACGCGGGTCGATGAGCAGTTCTTC
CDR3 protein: CAGETRVDEQFF

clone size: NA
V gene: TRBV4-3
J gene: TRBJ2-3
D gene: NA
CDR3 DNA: TGCGCCAGCAGCCCTTATGGCTCCCGCATGTATTTT
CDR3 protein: CASSPYGSRMYF

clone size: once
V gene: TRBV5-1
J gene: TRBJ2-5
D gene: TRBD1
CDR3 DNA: TGCGCCAGCAGGGGGGACAGGGGGATCCAAGAGACCCAGTACTTC
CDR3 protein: CASRGDRGIQETQYF

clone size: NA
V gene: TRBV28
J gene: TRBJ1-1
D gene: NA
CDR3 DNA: TGTGCCAGCAGTTTATGGGCGGTGAACACTGAAGCTTTCTTT
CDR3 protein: CASSLWAVNTEAFF

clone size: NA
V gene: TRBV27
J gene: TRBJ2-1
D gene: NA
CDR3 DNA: TGTGCCAGCGGCTTTTCCAGTGAGCAGTTCTTC
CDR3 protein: CASGFSSEQFF

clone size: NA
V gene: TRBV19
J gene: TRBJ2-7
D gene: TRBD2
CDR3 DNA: TGTGCCAGTAGTGTGACTAGCGGAAGCTCCTACGAGCAGTACTTC
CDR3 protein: CASSVTSGSSYEQYF

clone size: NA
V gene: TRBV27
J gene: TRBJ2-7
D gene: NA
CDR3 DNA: TGTGCCAGCAGTCCTAACAGGGTCTACGAGCAGTACTTC
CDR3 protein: CASSPNRVYEQYF

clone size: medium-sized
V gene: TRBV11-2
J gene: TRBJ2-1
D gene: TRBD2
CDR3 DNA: TGTGCCAGCAGCTTCGGGACTAGCGACGTCAATGAGCAGTTCTTC
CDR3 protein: CASSFGTSDVNEQFF

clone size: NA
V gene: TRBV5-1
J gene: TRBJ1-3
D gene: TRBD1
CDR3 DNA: TGCGCCAGCAGCTCGACAGGGGCAGGCTCTGGAAACACCATATATTTT
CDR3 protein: CASSSTGAGSGNTIYF

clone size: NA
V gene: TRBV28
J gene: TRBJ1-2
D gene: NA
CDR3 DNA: TGTGCCAGCACCCAGTCCAGGGGAAGGGGGTATGGCTACACCTTC
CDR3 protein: CASTQSRGRGYGYTF

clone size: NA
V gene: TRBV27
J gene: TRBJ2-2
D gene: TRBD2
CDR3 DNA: TGTGCCAGCAGCCCCAGTGGGACTATCGGGCCCGGGGAGCTGTTTTTT
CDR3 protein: CASSPSGTIGPGELFF

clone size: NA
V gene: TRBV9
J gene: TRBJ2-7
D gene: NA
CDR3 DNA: TGTGCCAGCAGCCCGGGAACGGAGGTCCTTTACGAGCAGTACTTC
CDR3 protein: CASSPGTEVLYEQYF

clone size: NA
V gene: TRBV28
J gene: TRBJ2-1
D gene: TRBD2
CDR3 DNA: TGTGCCAGCAGTTTAGGGGGGGAGACTAGCATTCACAATGAGCAGTTCTTC
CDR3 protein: CASSLGGETSIHNEQFF

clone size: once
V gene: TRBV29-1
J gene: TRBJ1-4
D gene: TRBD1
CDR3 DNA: TGCAGCGTTGAAGATCGGGGGACAGGGGGCGCGGAGGAAAAACTGTTTTTT
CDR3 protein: CSVEDRGTGGAEEKLFF

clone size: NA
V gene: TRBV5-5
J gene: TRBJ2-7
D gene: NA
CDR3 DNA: TGTGCCAGCAGGGTAGCAGCGGGCGATTACGAGCAGTACTTC
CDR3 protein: CASRVAAGDYEQYF

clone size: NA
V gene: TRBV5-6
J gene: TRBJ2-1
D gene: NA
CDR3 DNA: TGTGCCAGCAGCTTGCTCAAACCCGGTGGCTACAATGAGCAGTTCTTC
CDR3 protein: CASSLLKPGGYNEQFF

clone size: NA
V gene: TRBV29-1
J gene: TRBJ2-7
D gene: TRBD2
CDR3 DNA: TGCAGCGCCGAGGTTAGCGGGAGCTACGAGCAGTACTTC
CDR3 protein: CSAEVSGSYEQYF

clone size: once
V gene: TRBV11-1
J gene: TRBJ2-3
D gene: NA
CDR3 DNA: TGTGCCAGCAGCCTGCCGTACGGGGGCACAGATACGCAGTATTTT
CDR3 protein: CASSLPYGGTDTQYF

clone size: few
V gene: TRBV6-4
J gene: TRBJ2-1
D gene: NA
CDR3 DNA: TGTGCCAGCAGTGCTGACAGTTACAATGAGCAGTTCTTC
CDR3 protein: CASSADSYNEQFF

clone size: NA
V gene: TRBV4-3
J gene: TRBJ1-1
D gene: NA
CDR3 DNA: TGCGCCAGCAGCCTTACAAGCCAGGGGAACACTGAAGCTTTCTTT
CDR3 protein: CASSLTSQGNTEAFF

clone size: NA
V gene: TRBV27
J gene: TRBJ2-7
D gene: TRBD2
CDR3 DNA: TGTGCCAGCAGTCTCCGGGGGGGAGAGCAGTACTTC
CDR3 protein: CASSLRGGEQYF

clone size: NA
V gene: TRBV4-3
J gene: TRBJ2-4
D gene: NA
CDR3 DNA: TGCGCCAGCAGCCAAGAGGTCGGGGGAAACCGCGGGCGGGTGGACATTCAGTACTTC
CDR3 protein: CASSQEVGGNRGRVDIQYF

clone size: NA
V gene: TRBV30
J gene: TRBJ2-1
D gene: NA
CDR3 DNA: TGTGCCTGGAGTCTGGACTCTAGCTCCTACAATGAGCAGTTCTTC
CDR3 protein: CAWSLDSSSYNEQFF

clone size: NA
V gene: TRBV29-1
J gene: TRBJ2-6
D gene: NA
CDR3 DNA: TGCAGCGTTGGGGGGGAAACTGGGGCCAACGTCCTGACTTTC
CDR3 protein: CSVGGETGANVLTF

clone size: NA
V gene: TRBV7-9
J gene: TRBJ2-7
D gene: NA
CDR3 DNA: TGTGCCAGCAGCCCGAATATAGGAGTCGCCTACGAGCAGTACTTC
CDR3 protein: CASSPNIGVAYEQYF

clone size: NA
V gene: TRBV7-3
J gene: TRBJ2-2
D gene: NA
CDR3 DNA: TGTGCCAGCAGCTCGACAGGCTCCGGGGAGCTGTTTTTT
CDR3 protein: CASSSTGSGELFF

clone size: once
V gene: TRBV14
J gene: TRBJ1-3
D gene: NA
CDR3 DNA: TGTGCCAGCAGCCAACAGGGTCCAGGAAACACCATATATTTT
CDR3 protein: CASSQQGPGNTIYF

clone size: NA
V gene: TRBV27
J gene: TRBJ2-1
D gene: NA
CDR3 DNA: TGTGCCAGCAGTTTATCCGACAGGACATCCTACAATGAGCAGTTCTTC
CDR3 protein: CASSLSDRTSYNEQFF

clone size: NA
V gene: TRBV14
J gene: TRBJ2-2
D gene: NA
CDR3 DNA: TGTGCCAGCAGCCAAGCTCCGAACACCGGGGAGCTGTTTTTT
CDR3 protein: CASSQAPNTGELFF

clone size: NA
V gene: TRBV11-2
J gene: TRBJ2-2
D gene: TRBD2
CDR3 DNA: TGTGCCAGCAGCTTAGGAAGTAGCGGGCAGAGAACCGGGGAGCTGTTTTTT
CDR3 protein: CASSLGSSGQRTGELFF

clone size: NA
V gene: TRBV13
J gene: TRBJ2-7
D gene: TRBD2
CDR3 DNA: TGTGCCAGCAGCGCGGGGACTAGCGGGAGAAACTACGAGCAGTACTTC
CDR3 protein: CASSAGTSGRNYEQYF

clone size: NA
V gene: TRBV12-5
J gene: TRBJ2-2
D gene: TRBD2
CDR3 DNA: TGTGCTAGTGGTTCCACCGTCCGGGAGGGGGGTCGGGCCGGGGAGCTGTTTTTT
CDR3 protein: CASGSTVREGGRAGELFF

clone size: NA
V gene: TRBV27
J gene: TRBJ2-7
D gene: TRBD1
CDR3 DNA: TGTGCCAGCAGCTCCGGGACAGGGGGATTTCAAGAGCAGTACTTC
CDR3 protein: CASSSGTGGFQEQYF

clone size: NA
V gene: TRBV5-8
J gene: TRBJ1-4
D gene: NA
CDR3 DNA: TGTGCCAGCAGCTCCGTCTGGGGCTATGAAAAACTGTTTTTT
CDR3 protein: CASSSVWGYEKLFF